The present entry profiles one TCR beta chain with its context. The clone's antigen remains unknown. No much larger clone exists at a distance of one base, and base qualities are not known. This entry is derived from a study of CD8 T cells in Susac syndrome (dated by TCRdb to between 2018 and 2020). About the full investigation: Whether CD8+ T cell activation and differentiation in Susac syndrome was antigen driven was tested using repertoire sequencing. Overall study results and their limits: The number of individuals in the TCR sequencing and HLA analysis was acknowledged as relatively small.

Peripheral blood CD8+ and CD4+ T cells from healthy donors, Susac syndrome patients and multiple sclerosis patients were profiled by high-throughput TCR beta sequencing. Multiple sclerosis controls were treatment-naive patients with stable or active relapsing-remitting disease fulfilling revised McDonald criteria. CD8+ TEMRA cells were enriched by FACS, while bulk CD8+ and CD4+ T cells were purified by magnetic negative isolation. Blood was collected in EDTA tubes and processed within 24 hours, with PBMCs isolated through density gradient centrifugation. PBMCs intended for TCR sequencing were cryopreserved in liquid nitrogen and were subsequently thawed in a 37 degrees C water bath. The sorted or isolated CD4+, CD8+ and CD8+ TEMRA cells had a purity of 90% or higher. RNA was extracted using the RNeasy kit, and roughly 0.45 to 1 ug of the RNA was reverse transcribed with random hexamers. TCR beta CDR3 regions were amplified with the immunoSEQ multiplex PCR assay covering 54 Vbeta and 13 Jbeta segments. To correct PCR amplification bias, a synthetic template baseline was used for both primer optimization and computational correction. The paper's data handling went like this. Reads were annotated to V, D and J genes according to IMGT and were analyzed with immunoSEQ Analyzer, with only productive sequences retained. Clonality was calculated as one minus the Shannon entropy normalized by log2 of the number of productive unique sequences. For each patient and control, public and private clones were evaluated among the 100 most prevalent clones. Susac-specific clones were defined as absent from healthy and MS cohorts, some 1,000 published viral clones and other ImmuneACCESS disease sequences. Using fastp at Q25 and MiXCR, TCRdb reprocessed the public reads and kept productive beta chains. Rows with one shared CDR3 protein collapse into an entry with the most common genes and DNA. TCRdb, not the authors, supplied the V and J calls. The table for this sample lists a few hundred thousand distinct CDR3 sequences; about 95% of them were counted only once. 0.095% of the sample belongs to the ten largest clones.

CDR1 and CDR2 are read off the germline V gene as SNHLY and FYNNEI. Reading from cysteine to phenylalanine, the CDR3 counts 14 amino acids. CDR3 DNA is the only sequence kept; it has 42 bases, read in frame from the first base. V was cut back by 6 bases and J by 4 bases, leaving a gap of 14 bases between them. The material sequenced was CD4+ T cells from PBMCs. This chain joins TRBV2 to TRBJ2-3; a weak D assignment points to TRBD1 (5 bases agree). The sequence derives from a human donor with multiple sclerosis. The CDR3 amino acid sequence is: CASRAGQGPDTQYF. The DNA reads TGTGCCAGCAGGGCAGGACAAGGGCCAGATACGCAGTATTTT.